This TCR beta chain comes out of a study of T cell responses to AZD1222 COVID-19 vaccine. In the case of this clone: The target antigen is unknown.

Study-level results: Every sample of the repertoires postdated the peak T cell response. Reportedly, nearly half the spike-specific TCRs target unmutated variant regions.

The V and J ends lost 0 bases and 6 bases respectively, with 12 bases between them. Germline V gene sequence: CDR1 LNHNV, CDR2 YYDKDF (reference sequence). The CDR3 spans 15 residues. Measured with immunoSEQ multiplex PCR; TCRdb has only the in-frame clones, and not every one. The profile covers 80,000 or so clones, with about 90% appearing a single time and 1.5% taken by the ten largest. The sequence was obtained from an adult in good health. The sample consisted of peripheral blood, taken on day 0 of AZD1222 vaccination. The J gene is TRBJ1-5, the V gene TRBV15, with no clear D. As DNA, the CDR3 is TGTGCCACCAGCAGAGAGGACGGGGATGGTCAGCCCCAGCATTTT. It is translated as CATSREDGDGQPQHF.